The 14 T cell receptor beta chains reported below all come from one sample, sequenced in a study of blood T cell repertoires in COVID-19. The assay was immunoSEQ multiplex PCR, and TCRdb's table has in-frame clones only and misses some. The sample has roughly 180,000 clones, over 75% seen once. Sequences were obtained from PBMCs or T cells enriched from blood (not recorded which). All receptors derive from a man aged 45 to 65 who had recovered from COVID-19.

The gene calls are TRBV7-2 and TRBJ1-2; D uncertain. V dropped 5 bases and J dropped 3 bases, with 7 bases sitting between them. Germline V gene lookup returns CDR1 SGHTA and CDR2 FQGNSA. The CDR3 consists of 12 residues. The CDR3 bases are TGTGCCAGCAGCCCCCGGGACTATGGCTACACCTTC. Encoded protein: CASSPRDYGYTF.

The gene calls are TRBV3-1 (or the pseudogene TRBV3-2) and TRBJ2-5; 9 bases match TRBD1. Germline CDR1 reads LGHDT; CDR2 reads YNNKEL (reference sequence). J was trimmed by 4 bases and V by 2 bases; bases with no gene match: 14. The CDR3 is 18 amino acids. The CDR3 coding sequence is TGTGCCAGCAGCCAAAAGAGGGGGGACAGGGCGCCCAGAGAGACCCAGTACTTC. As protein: CASSQKRGDRAPRETQYF.

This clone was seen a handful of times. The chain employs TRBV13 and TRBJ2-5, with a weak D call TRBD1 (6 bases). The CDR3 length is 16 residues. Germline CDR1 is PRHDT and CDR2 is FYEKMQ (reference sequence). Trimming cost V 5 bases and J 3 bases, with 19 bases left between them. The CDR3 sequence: CASSTWTVGSEETQYF. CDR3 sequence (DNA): TGTGCCAGCAGCACTTGGACAGTCGGATCCGAAGAGACCCAGTACTTC. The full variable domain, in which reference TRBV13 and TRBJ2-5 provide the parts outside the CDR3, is AAGVIQSPRHLIKEKRETATLKCYPIPRHDTVYWYQQGPGQDPQFLISFYEKMQSDKGSIPDRFSAQQFSDYHSELNMSSLELGDSALYFCASSTWTVGSEETQYFGPGTRLLVL.

CDR3 in DNA: TGTGCCAGCAGCCCGGTTAGGTCGGGGGAAGAGACCCAGTACTTC. It codes for CASSPVRSGEETQYF. The rearrangement links TRBV5-4 to TRBJ2-5; TRBD2 might be the D (6 bases). This CDR3 contains 15 residues. The V gene lost 4 bases and the J gene lost 3 bases, with 16 bases spanning the gap. CDR1 and CDR2 (germline): SGHNT, YYREEE (reference sequence).

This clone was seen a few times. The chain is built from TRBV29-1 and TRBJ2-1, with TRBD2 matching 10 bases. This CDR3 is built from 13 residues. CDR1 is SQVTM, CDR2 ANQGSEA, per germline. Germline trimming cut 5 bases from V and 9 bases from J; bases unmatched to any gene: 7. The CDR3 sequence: CSVSSGSRGEQFF. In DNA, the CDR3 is TGCAGCGTTTCTAGCGGGAGTCGCGGTGAGCAGTTCTTC.

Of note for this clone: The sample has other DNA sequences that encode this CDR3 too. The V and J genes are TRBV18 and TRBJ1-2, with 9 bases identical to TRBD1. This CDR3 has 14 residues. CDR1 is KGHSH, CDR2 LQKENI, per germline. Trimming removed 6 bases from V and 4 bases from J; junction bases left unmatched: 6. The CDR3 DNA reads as TGTGCCAGCTCGCCGGGACAGGGAGGCTATGGCTACACCTTC. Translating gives CASSPGQGGYGYTF.

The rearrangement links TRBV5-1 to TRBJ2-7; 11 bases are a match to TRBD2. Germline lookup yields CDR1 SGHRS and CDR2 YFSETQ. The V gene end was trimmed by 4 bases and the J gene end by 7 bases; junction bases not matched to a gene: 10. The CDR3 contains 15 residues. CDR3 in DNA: TGCGCCAGCAGCCTGCTGACTAGCGGGAAAGGAGAGCAGTACTTC. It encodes CASSLLTSGKGEQYF.

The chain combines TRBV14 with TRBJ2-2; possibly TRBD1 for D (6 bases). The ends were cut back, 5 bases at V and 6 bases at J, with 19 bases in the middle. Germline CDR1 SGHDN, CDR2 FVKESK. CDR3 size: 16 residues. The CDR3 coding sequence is TGTGCCAGCAGCTCGCAGACTCACAGGGCGGCCGGGGAGCTGTTTTTT. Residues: CASSSQTHRAAGELFF. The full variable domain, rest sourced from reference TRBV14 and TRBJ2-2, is EAGVTQFPSHSVIEKGQTVTLRCDPISGHDNLYWYRRVMGKEIKFLLHFVKESKQDESGMPNNRFLAERTGGTYSTLKVQPAELEDSGVYFCASSSQTHRAAGELFFGEGSRLTVL.

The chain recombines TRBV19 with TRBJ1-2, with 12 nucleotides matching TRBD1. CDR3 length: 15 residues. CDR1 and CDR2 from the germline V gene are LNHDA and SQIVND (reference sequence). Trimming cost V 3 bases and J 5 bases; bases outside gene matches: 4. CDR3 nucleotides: TGTGCCAGTAGTATCGGGACAGGGGGCGGGTATGGCTACACCTTC. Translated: CASSIGTGGGYGYTF.

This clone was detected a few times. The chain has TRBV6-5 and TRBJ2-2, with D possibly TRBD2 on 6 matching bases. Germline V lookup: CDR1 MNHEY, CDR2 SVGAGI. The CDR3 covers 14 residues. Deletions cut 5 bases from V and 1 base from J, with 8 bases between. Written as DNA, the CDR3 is TGTGCCAGCAGTCGGCGGGGGAACACCGGGGAGCTGTTTTTT. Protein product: CASSRRGNTGELFF.

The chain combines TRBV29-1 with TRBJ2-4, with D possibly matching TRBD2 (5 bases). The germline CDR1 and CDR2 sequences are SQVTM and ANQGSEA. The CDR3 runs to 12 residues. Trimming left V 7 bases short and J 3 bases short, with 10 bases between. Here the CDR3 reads CSAGRDKNIQYF. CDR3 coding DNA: TGCAGCGCTGGACGGGACAAAAACATTCAGTACTTC.

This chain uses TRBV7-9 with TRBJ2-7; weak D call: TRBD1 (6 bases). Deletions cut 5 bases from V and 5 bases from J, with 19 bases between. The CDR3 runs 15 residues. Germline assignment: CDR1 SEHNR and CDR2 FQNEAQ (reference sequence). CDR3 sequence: CASSPHSNREHEQYF. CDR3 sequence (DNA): TGTGCCAGCAGCCCCCACTCAAACAGGGAACACGAGCAGTACTTC.

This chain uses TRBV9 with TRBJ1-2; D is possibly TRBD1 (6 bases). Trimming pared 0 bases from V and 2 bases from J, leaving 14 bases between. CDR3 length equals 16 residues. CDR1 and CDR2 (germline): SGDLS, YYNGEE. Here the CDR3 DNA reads TGTGCCAGCAGCGTAGGATCACAGGGTGGAAACTATGGCTACACCTTC. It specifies CASSVGSQGGNYGYTF.

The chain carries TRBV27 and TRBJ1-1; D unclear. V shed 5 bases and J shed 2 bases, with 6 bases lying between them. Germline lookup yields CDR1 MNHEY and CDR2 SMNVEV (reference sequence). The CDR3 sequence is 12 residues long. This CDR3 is CASSTYNTEAFF. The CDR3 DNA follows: TGTGCCAGCAGTACTTATAACACTGAAGCTTTCTTT.